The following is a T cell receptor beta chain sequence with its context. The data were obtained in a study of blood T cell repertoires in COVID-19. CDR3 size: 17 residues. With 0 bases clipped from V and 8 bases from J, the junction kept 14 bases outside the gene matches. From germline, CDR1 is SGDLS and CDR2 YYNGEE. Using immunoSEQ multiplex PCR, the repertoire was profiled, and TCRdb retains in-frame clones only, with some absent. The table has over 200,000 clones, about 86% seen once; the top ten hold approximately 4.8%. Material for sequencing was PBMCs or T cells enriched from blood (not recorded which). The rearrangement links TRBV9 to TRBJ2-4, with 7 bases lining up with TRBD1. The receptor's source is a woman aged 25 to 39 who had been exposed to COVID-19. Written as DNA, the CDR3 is TGTGCCAGCAGCGTAGGGTCAGGGGGACAGATAAATGACATTCAGTACTTC. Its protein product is CASSVGSGGQINDIQYF.